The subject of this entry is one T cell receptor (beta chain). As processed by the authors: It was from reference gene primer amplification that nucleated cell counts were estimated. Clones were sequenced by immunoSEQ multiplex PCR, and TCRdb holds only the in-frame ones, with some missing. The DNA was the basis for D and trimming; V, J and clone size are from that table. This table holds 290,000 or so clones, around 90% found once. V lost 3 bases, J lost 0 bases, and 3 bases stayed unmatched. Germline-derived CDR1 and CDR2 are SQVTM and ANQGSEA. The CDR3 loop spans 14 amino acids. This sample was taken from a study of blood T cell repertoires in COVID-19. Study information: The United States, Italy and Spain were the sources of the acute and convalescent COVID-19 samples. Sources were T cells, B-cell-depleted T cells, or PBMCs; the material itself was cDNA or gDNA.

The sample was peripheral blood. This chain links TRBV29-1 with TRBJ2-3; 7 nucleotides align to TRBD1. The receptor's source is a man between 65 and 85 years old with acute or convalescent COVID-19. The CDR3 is CSVDRGRSTDTQYF. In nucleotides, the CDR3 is TGCAGCGTTGATAGGGGGCGAAGCACAGATACGCAGTATTTT.